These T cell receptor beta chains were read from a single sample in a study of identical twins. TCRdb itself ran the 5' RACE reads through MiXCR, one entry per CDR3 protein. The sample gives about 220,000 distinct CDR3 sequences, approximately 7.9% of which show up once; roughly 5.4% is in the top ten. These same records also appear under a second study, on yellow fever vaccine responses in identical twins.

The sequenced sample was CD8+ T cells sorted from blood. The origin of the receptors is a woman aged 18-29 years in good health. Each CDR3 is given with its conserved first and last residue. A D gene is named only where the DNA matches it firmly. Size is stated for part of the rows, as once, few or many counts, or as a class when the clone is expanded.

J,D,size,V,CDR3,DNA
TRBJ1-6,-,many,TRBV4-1,CASSQSRADLHF,TGCGCCAGCAGCCAATCCCGGGCAGATCTCCACTTT
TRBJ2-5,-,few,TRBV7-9,CASSFEGRETQYF,TGTGCCAGCAGCTTTGAGGGGAGAGAGACCCAGTACTTC
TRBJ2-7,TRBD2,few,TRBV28,CASSSLADTYEQYF,TGTGCCAGCAGCTCACTAGCGGATACCTACGAGCAGTACTTC
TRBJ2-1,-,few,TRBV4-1,CASSPPQVASYNEQFF,TGCGCCAGCAGCCCCCCTCAAGTAGCGAGCTACAATGAGCAGTTCTTC
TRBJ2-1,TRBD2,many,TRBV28,CASSLTSGSSEQFF,TGTGCCAGCAGTTTGACTAGCGGGAGCTCAGAGCAGTTCTTC
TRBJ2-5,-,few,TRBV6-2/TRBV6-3,CASSWWSGPAKEETQYF,TGTGCCAGCAGTTGGTGGTCGGGACCAGCAAAAGAAGAGACCCAGTACTTC
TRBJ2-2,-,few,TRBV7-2,CASSLARVRTGELFF,TGTGCCAGCAGCTTAGCCAGGGTGAGGACCGGGGAGCTGTTTTTT
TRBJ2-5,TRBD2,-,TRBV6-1,CAAGLAGGQETQYF,TGTGCCGCCGGACTAGCGGGGGGCCAAGAGACCCAGTACTTC
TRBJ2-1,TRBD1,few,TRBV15,CATSREQKQGAGGNEQFF,TGTGCCACCAGCAGAGAACAAAAGCAGGGGGCAGGGGGGAATGAGCAGTTCTTC
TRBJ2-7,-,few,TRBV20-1,CSARTAAGQFLYEQYF,TGCAGTGCTAGGACAGCGGCGGGACAGTTTTTGTACGAGCAGTACTTC
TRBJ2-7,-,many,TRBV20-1,CSAKDETLSYEQYF,TGCAGTGCTAAAGATGAGACTCTCTCCTACGAGCAGTACTTC
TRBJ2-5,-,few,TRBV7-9,CASSPEEVSYERETQYF,TGTGCCAGCAGCCCCGAAGAGGTTTCCTACGAGAGGGAGACCCAGTACTTC
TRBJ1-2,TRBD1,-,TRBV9,CASSVGTVRDSLYGYTF,TGTGCCAGCAGCGTAGGAACCGTCCGGGACAGCCTGTATGGCTACACCTTC
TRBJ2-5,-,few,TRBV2,CASSPGESLEYETQYF,TGTGCCAGCAGCCCCGGAGAGAGCTTGGAGTACGAGACCCAGTACTTC
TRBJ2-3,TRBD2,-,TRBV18,CASSPIGGAEDTQYF,TGTGCCAGCTCACCGATCGGGGGGGCGGAAGATACGCAGTATTTT
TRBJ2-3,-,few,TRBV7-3,CASSPEAAIDTQYF,TGTGCCAGCAGCCCGGAGGCAGCTATAGATACGCAGTATTTT
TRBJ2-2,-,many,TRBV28,CASSLLGTGELFF,TGTGCCAGCAGTTTATTAGGAACCGGGGAGCTGTTTTTT
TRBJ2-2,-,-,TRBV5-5,CASSLELYSGELFF,TGTGCCAGCAGCCTGGAGCTCTACAGCGGGGAGCTGTTTTTT
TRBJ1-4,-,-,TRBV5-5,CASSLGVFYEKLFF,TGTGCCAGCAGCCTTGGGGTCTTCTATGAAAAGCTGTTTTTT
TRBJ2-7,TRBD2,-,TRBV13,CASSLGWQGGAYEQYF,TGTGCCAGCAGCTTAGGATGGCAGGGAGGGGCCTACGAGCAGTACTTC
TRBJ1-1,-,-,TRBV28,CASTLGGQNTEAFF,TGTGCCAGCACCCTCGGGGGACAGAACACTGAAGCTTTCTTT
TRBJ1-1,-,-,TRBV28,CASSTAGTLNTEAFF,TGTGCCAGCAGTACGGCCGGGACATTGAACACTGAAGCTTTCTTT
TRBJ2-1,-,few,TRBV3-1,CASSQDAGGGYNEQFF,TGTGCCAGCAGCCAAGATGCCGGAGGGGGGTACAATGAGCAGTTCTTC
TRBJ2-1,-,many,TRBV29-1,CSVERAYNEQFF,TGCAGCGTTGAAAGGGCATACAATGAGCAGTTCTTC
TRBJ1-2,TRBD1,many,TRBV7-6,CASSPGQGDGYTF,TGTGCCAGCAGCCCCGGACAGGGGGATGGCTACACCTTC
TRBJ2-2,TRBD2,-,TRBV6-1,CASSQGLAGPPGELFF,TGTGCCAGCAGCCAAGGACTAGCGGGGCCCCCCGGGGAGCTGTTTTTT
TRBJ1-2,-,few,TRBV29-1,CSVLANYGYTF,TGCAGCGTCCTAGCTAACTATGGCTACACCTTC
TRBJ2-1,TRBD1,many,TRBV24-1,CATSDWTGGRRVGEQFF,TGTGCCACCAGTGATTGGACAGGGGGTAGGAGAGTTGGGGAGCAGTTCTTC
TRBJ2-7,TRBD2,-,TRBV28,CASSLPLGSGRANEQYF,TGTGCCAGCAGTTTACCTCTGGGTAGCGGGAGGGCGAACGAGCAGTACTTC
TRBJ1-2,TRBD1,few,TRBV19,CASSLPPGQGEDGYTF,TGTGCCAGTAGTTTGCCGCCGGGACAGGGGGAGGATGGCTACACCTTC
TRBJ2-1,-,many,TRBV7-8,CASSPDRNEQFF,TGTGCCAGCAGCCCCGACAGGAATGAGCAGTTCTTC
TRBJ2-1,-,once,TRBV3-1,CASTQDAGTGLYNEQFF,TGTGCCAGCACCCAAGATGCCGGGACGGGATTATACAATGAGCAGTTCTTC
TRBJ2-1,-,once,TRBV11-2,CASSLALTGFIGEQFF,TGTGCCAGCAGCTTAGCCCTGACAGGCTTCATCGGTGAGCAGTTCTTC
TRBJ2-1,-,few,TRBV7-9,CASSPPQGQAYNEQFF,TGTGCCAGCAGCCCGCCACAGGGTCAAGCTTACAATGAGCAGTTCTTC
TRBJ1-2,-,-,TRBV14,CASSQVDPRPLGTGYTF,TGTGCCAGCAGCCAAGTGGACCCTCGGCCTCTCGGGACTGGCTACACCTTC
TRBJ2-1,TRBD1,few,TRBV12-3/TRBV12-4,CASSFRTGGPGGEQFF,TGTGCCAGCAGTTTCAGGACAGGGGGCCCGGGAGGTGAGCAGTTCTTC
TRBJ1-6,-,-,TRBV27,CASSFRRFDSPLHF,TGTGCCAGCAGTTTTAGGAGGTTTGATTCACCCCTCCACTTT
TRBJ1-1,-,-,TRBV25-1,CASSILEGSEAFF,TGTGCCAGCAGTATCCTAGAGGGCTCTGAAGCTTTCTTT
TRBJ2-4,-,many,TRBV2,CASSEGLYGPLRENIQYF,TGTGCCAGCAGTGAAGGGTTATACGGGCCTCTGAGGGAAAACATTCAGTACTTC
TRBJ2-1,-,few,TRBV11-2,CASSLGREMFF,TGTGCCAGCAGCTTAGGCAGGGAGATGTTCTTC
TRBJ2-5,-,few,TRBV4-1,CASSQEDIRGETQYF,TGCGCCAGCAGCCAAGAGGACATTCGGGGAGAGACCCAGTACTTC
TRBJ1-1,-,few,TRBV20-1,CSARDRGANTEAFF,TGCAGTGCTAGAGATCGGGGGGCGAACACTGAAGCTTTCTTT
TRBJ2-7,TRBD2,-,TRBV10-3,CAISELAGGPYEQYF,TGTGCCATCAGTGAATTAGCGGGAGGCCCCTACGAGCAGTACTTC
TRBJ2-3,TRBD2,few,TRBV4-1,CASSQGGLAVITDTQYF,TGCGCCAGCAGCCAAGGGGGACTAGCGGTAATCACAGATACGCAGTATTTT
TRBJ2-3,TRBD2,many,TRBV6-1,CASSPQPGGGRTDTQYF,TGTGCCAGCAGTCCTCAGCCTGGGGGGGGACGCACAGATACGCAGTATTTT
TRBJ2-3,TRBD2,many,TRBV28,CASNRLAGSADTQYF,TGTGCCAGCAACCGACTAGCGGGGTCGGCAGATACGCAGTATTTT
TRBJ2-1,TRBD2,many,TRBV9,CASSVGTSGNNEQFF,TGTGCCAGCAGCGTAGGGACTAGCGGGAACAATGAGCAGTTCTTC
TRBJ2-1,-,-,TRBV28,CASSFPRGGPGGNEQFF,TGTGCCAGCAGTTTCCCCAGGGGGGGCCCGGGGGGTAATGAGCAGTTCTTC
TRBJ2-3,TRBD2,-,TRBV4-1,CASSQEGLAGGPLSTDTQYF,TGCGCCAGCAGCCAAGAGGGGCTAGCGGGGGGGCCCCTCTCCACAGATACGCAGTATTTT
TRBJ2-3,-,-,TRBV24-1,CATSDAHWVWDTQYF,TGTGCCACCAGTGACGCCCATTGGGTCTGGGATACGCAGTATTTT
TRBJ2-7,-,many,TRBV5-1,CASRHRAGEQYF,TGCGCCAGCAGACACAGGGCGGGCGAGCAGTACTTC
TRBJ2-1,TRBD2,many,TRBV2,CASSEERGGYYNEQFF,TGTGCCAGCAGTGAGGAGCGGGGGGGCTACTACAATGAGCAGTTCTTC
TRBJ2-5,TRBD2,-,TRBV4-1,CASSQPSGVLQETQYF,TGCGCCAGCAGCCAACCTAGCGGGGTCCTACAAGAGACCCAGTACTTC
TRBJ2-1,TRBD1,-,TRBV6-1,CASMDRYNEQFF,TGTGCCAGCATGGACAGGTACAATGAGCAGTTCTTC
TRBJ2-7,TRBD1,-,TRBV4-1,CASSQELTGTGVPYEQYF,TGCGCCAGCAGCCAAGAACTCACCGGGACAGGGGTACCCTACGAGCAGTACTTC
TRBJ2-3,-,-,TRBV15,CATSRSRGGTDTQYF,TGTGCCACCAGCAGATCCAGGGGTGGCACAGATACGCAGTATTTT
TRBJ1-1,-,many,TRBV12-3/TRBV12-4,CASMGGLEPEAFF,TGTGCCAGCATGGGGGGGTTAGAACCTGAAGCTTTCTTT
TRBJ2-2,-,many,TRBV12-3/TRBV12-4,CASSLGMVLAPDSNTGELFF,TGTGCCAGCAGTTTAGGTATGGTGCTAGCGCCCGACTCGAACACCGGGGAGCTGTTTTTT
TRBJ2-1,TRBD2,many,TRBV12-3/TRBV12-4,CASSFAGVDNEQFF,TGTGCCAGCAGTTTCGCGGGAGTCGACAATGAGCAGTTCTTC
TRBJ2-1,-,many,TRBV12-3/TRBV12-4,CASSLGAGSDEQFF,TGTGCCAGCAGTTTAGGGGCGGGAAGCGACGAGCAGTTCTTC